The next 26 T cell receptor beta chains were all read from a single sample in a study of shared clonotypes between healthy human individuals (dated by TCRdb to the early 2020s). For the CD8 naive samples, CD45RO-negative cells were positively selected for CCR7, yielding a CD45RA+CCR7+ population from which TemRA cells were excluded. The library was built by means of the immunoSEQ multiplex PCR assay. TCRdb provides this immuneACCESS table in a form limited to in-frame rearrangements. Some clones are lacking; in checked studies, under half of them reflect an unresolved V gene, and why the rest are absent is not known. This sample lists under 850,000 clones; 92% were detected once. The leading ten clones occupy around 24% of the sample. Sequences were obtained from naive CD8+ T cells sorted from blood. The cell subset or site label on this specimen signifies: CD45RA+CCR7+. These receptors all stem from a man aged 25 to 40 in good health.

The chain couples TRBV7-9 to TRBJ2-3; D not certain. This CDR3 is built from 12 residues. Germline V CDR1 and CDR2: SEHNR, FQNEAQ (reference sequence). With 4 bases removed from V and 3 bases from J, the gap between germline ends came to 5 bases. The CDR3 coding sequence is TGTGCCAGCAGCTCACTGACAGATACGCAGTATTTT. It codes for CASSSLTDTQYF.

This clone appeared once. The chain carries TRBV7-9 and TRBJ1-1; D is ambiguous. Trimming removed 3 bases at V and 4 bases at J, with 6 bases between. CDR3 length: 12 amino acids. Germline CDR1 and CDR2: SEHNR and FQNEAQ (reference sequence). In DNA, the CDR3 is TGTGCCAGCAGCTTTTTGGGCACTGAAGCTTTCTTT. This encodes CASSFLGTEAFF.

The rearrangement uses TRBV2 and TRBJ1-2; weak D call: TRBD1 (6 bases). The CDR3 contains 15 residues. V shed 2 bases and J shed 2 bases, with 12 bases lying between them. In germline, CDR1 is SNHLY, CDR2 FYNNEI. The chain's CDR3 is CASSETGHGNYGYTF. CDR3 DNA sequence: TGTGCCAGCAGTGAAACGGGACATGGGAACTATGGCTACACCTTC.

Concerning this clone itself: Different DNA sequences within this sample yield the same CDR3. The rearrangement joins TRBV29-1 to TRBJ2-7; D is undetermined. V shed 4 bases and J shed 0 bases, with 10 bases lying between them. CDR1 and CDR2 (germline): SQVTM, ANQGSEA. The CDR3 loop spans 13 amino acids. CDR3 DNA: TGCAGCGTTGTGGACCGCCGCTCCTACGAGCAGTACTTC. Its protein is CSVVDRRSYEQYF.

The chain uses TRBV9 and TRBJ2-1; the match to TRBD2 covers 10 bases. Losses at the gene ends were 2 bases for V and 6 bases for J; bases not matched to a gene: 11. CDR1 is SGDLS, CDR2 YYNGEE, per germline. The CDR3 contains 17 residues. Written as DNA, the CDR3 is TGTGCCAGCAGCGTTCTCGCCGGGACTAGCGATTCCAATGAGCAGTTCTTC. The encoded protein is CASSVLAGTSDSNEQFF.

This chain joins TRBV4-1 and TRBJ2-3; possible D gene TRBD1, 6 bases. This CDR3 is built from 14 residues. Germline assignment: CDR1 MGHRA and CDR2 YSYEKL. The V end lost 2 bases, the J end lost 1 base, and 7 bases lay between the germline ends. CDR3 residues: CASSQWTGTDTQYF. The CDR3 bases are TGCGCCAGCAGCCAATGGACAGGCACAGATACGCAGTATTTT.

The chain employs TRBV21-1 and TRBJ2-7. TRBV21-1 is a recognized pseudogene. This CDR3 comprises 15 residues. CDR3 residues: CASSKDGVGRAEQYF. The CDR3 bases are TGTGCCAGCAGCAAAGATGGAGTGGGGCGGGCCGAGCAGTACTTC.

In nucleotides, the CDR3 is TGTGCCAGCAGTTACTCACCCAAACCCAGGTTCTACGGCTACACCTTC. It encodes CASSYSPKPRFYGYTF. This sequence joins TRBV6-5 and TRBJ1-2; unclear D gene. V was cut by 0 bases and J by 8 bases, with 19 bases left in between. Germline loops: CDR1 MNHEY, CDR2 SVGAGI. The CDR3 sequence is 16 residues long.

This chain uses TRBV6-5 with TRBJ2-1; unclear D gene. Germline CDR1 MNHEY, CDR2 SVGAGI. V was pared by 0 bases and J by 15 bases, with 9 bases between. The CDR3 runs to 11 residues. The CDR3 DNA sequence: TGTGCCAGCAGTTACTCCGCGCAGGTGTTCTTC. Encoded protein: CASSYSAQVFF.

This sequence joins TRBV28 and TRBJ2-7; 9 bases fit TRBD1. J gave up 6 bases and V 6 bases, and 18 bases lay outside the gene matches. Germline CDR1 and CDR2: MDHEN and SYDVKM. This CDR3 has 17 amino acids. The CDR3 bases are TGTGCCAGCAGGCCAACATCGGGACAGGGTCCGTATGGCGAGCAGTACTTC. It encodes CASRPTSGQGPYGEQYF.

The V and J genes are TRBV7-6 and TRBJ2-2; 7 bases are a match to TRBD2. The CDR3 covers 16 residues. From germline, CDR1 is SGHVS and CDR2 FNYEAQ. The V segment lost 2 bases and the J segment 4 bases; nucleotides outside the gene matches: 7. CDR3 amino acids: CASSLTAGEGTGELFF. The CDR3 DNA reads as TGTGCCAGCAGCTTAACGGCGGGAGAGGGCACCGGGGAGCTGTTTTTT.

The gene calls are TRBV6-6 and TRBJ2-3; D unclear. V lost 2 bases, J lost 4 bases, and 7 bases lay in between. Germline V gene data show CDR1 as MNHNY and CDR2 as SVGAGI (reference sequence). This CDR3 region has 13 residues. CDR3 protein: CASSYSSADTQYF. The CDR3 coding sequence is TGTGCCAGCAGTTACAGCAGCGCAGATACGCAGTATTTT.

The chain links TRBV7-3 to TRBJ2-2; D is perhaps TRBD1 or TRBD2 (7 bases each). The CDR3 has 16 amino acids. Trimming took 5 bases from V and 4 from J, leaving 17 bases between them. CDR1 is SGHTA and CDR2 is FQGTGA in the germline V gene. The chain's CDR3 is CASSAPDREGTGELFF. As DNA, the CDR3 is TGTGCCAGCAGCGCCCCTGACAGGGAGGGCACCGGGGAGCTGTTTTTT.

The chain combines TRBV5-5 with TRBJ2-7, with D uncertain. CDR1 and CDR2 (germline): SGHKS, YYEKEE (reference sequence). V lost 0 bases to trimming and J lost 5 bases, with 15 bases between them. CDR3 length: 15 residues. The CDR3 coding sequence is TGTGCCAGCAGCTTGGGCCAGGCGGAAGGTGACGAGCAGTACTTC. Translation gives CASSLGQAEGDEQYF.

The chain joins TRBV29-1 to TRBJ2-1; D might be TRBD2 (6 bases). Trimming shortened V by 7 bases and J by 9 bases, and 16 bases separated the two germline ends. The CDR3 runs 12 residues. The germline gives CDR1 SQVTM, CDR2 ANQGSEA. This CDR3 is CSAPLGTGEQFF. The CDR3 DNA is TGCAGCGCCCCTTTAGGGACTGGTGAGCAGTTCTTC.

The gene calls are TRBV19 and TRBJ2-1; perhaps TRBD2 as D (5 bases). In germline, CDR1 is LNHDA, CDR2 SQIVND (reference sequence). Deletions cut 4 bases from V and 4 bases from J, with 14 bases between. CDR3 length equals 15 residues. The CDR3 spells CASSTREGSYNEQFF. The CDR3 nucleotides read TGTGCCAGTAGTACTCGAGAGGGATCGTACAATGAGCAGTTCTTC.

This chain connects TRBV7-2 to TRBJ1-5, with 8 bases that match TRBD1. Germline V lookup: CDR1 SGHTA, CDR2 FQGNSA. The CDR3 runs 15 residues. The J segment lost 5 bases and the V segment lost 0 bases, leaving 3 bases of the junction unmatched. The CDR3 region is CASSLARTGYQPQHF. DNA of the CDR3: TGTGCCAGCAGCTTAGCGCGGACAGGGTATCAGCCCCAGCATTTT.

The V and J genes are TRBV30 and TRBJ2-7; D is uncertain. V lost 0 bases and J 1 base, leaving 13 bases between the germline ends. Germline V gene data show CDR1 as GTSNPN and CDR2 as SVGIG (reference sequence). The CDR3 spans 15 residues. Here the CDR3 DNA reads TGTGCCTGGAGTGTAAGCCCTAGAGTTTCCTACGAGCAGTACTTC. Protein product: CAWSVSPRVSYEQYF.

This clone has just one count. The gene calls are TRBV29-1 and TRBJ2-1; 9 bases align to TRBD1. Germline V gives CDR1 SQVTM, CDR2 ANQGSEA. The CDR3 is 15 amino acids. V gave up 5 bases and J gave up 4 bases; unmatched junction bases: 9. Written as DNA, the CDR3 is TGCAGCGTTCTTCGGGGGGACAGGGCTTACAATGAGCAGTTCTTC. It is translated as CSVLRGDRAYNEQFF.

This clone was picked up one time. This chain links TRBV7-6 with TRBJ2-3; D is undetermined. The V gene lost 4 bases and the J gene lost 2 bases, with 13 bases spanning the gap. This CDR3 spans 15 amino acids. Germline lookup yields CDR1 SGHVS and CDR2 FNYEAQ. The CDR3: CASSSGRQDTDTQYF. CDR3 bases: TGTGCCAGCAGCTCCGGGCGCCAGGACACAGATACGCAGTATTTT.

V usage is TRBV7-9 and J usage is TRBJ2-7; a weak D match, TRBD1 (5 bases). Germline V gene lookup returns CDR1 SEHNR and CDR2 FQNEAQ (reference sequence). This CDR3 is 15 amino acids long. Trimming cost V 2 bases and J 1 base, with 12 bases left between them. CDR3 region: CASSLIVQESYEQYF. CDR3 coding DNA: TGTGCCAGCAGCTTAATCGTACAGGAATCCTACGAGCAGTACTTC.

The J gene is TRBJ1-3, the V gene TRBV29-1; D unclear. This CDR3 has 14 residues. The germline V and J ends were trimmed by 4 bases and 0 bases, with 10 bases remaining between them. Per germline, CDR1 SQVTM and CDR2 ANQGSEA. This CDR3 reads CSVGAPGSGNTIYF. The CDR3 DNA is TGCAGCGTTGGAGCGCCCGGCTCTGGAAACACCATATATTTT.

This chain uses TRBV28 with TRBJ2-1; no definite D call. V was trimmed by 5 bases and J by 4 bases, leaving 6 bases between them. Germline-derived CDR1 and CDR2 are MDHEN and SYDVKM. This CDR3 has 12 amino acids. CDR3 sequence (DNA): TGTGCCAGCAGTCCCCAGTACAATGAGCAGTTCTTC. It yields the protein CASSPQYNEQFF.

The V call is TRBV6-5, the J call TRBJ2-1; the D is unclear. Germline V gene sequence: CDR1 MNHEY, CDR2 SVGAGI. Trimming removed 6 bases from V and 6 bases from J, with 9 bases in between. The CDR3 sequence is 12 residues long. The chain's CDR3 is CASSPVGNEQFF. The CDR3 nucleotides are TGTGCCAGCAGCCCCGTCGGCAATGAGCAGTTCTTC.

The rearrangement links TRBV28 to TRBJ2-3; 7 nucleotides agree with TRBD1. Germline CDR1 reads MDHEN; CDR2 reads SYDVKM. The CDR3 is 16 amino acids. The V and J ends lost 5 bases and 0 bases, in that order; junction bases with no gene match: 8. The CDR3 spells CASSQPQGDSTDTQYF. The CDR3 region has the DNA TGTGCCAGCAGTCAGCCTCAGGGGGACAGCACAGATACGCAGTATTTT.

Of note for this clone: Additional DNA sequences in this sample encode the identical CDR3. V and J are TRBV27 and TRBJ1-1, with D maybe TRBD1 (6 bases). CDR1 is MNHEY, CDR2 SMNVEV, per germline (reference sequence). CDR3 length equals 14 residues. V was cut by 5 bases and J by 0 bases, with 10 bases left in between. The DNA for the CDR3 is TGTGCCAGCAGTCCAGGACAGATGAACACTGAAGCTTTCTTT. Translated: CASSPGQMNTEAFF.